The 30 T cell receptor beta chains presented below share a single source sample, sequenced in a study of shared clonotypes between healthy human individuals. TCRdb's copy holds only in-frame clones and misses some; the assay was immunoSEQ multiplex PCR. The sample has approximately 940,000 clones, approximately 76% seen once. The sample consisted of memory CD4+ T cells sorted from blood. The subset here: CD45RA-negative fraction. These receptors came from a man in his late teens or twenties in good health.

This sequence joins TRBV5-6 and TRBJ2-1; D is uncertain. This CDR3 is 12 amino acids long. Trimming pared 4 bases from V and 4 bases from J, leaving 6 bases between. Germline CDR1 and CDR2: SGHDT and YYEEEE. The CDR3 loop is CASSNWYNEQFF. Here the CDR3 DNA reads TGTGCCAGCAGCAACTGGTACAATGAGCAGTTCTTC.

This clone has a handful of counts. This chain joins TRBV30 and TRBJ2-1, with TRBD2 matching over 15 bases. Germline CDR1 is GTSNPN and CDR2 is SVGIG (reference sequence). V was clipped by 0 bases and J by 9 bases; unmatched bases: 9. This CDR3 has 17 residues. The CDR3 loop is CAWSVQGLAGGVSEQFF. DNA for the CDR3: TGTGCCTGGAGTGTACAGGGACTAGCGGGAGGAGTAAGTGAGCAGTTCTTC.

Only a few counts were recorded for this clone. The V and J genes are TRBV30 and TRBJ2-5; the D gene is possibly TRBD1 (5 bases). V was shortened by 3 bases and J by 4 bases, with 18 bases between the two germline ends. CDR1 is GTSNPN and CDR2 is SVGIG in the germline V gene (reference sequence). CDR3 length equals 15 residues. The CDR3 loop reads CAWREDQGFLETQYF. CDR3 coding DNA: TGTGCCTGGAGGGAAGACCAGGGTTTTCTAGAGACCCAGTACTTC.

The genes are TRBV6-1 and TRBJ1-5; maybe TRBD1 (5 bases). V dropped 2 bases and J dropped 2 bases, with 22 bases sitting between them. This CDR3 contains 19 residues. CDR1 and CDR2 from the germline V gene are MNHNS and SASEGT. The CDR3 DNA sequence: TGTGCCAGCAGTGAAACTTTTGGGCAGGGCGGTAGGGGCAATCAGCCCCAGCATTTT. This sequence encodes CASSETFGQGGRGNQPQHF.

The sample holds one count of this clone. The rearrangement links TRBV7-9 to TRBJ1-5; no firm D call. The CDR3 covers 15 residues. Germline V lookup: CDR1 SEHNR, CDR2 FQNEAQ (reference sequence). The V end was cut by 1 base, the J end by 4 bases, with 11 bases between. The CDR3 region is CASSLGSGENQPQHF. In nucleotides, the CDR3 is TGTGCCAGCAGCTTAGGGTCCGGTGAGAATCAGCCCCAGCATTTT. The complete variable domain, with remaining parts taken from reference TRBV7-9 and TRBJ1-5, reads DTGVSQNPRHKITKRGQNVTFRCDPISEHNRLYWYRQTLGQGPEFLTYFQNEAQLEKSRLLSDRFSAERPKGSFSTLEIQRTEQGDSAMYLCASSLGSGENQPQHFGDGTRLSIL.

The chain is built from TRBV6-5 and TRBJ1-2; D gene ambiguous. V was trimmed by 0 bases and J by 8 bases, leaving 13 bases between them. Germline V CDR1 and CDR2: MNHEY, SVGAGI. This CDR3 region has 14 residues. Here the CDR3 reads CASSYSINIGGYTF. CDR3 bases: TGTGCCAGCAGTTACTCGATCAACATTGGCGGCTACACCTTC.

This sequence joins TRBV7-6 and TRBJ2-7; either TRBD1 or TRBD2 may fit D (5 bases each). The CDR3 length is 15 residues. Trimming cost V 5 bases and J 4 bases, with 18 bases left between them. The germline V gene encodes CDR1 SGHVS and CDR2 FNYEAQ. Here the CDR3 reads CASSPPGSGLYEQYF. Written as DNA, the CDR3 is TGTGCCAGCAGCCCCCCAGGGAGCGGTTTATACGAGCAGTACTTC.

The chain is built from TRBV28 and TRBJ1-6, with D possibly TRBD1 on 5 matching bases. This CDR3 is 14 amino acids long. The V and J ends lost 7 bases and 8 bases respectively, with 15 bases between them. From germline, CDR1 is MDHEN and CDR2 SYDVKM. The CDR3 DNA reads as TGTGCCAGCAAAAACAGGCGCCTCGATTCACCCCTCCACTTT. The encoded protein is CASKNRRLDSPLHF.

The chain has TRBV4-1 and TRBJ1-4; the D gene is possibly TRBD1 (5 bases). This CDR3 is built from 15 residues. Germline values: CDR1 MGHRA, CDR2 YSYEKL. Trimming pared 4 bases from V and 4 bases from J, leaving 13 bases between. The CDR3 DNA follows: TGCGCCAGCAGCCCTGGACAAGTTTTTAATGAAAAACTGTTTTTT. This gives the protein CASSPGQVFNEKLFF.

The rearrangement links TRBV2 to TRBJ1-1; TRBD1 matches at 12 bases. Germline assignment: CDR1 SNHLY and CDR2 FYNNEI. J lost 4 bases, V lost 5 bases, and 2 bases had no gene match. The CDR3 contains 14 residues. The CDR3 here is CASSWGQGATEAFF. The DNA for the CDR3 is TGTGCCAGCAGTTGGGGACAGGGGGCCACTGAAGCTTTCTTT. Full variable domain (outside the CDR3, taken from reference TRBV2 and TRBJ1-1): EPEVTQTPSHQVTQMGQEVILRCVPISNHLYFYWYRQILGQKVEFLVSFYNNEISEKSEIFDDQFSVERPDGSNFTLKIRSTKLEDSAMYFCASSWGQGATEAFFGQGTRLTVV.

This clone is a singleton in its sample. Other DNA sequences in this sample translate to the same CDR3. The V call is TRBV18, the J call TRBJ2-1; D is tentatively TRBD1 or TRBD2 (5 bases each). V shed 3 bases and J shed 8 bases, with 14 bases lying between them. The CDR3 consists of 14 residues. Per germline, CDR1 KGHSH and CDR2 LQKENI. The CDR3 bases are TGTGCCAGCTCACCGGGGACCCCTCGCGATGAGCAGTTCTTC. Its protein is CASSPGTPRDEQFF.

This chain joins TRBV4-3 and TRBJ2-1, with TRBD2 identical over 7 bases. The CDR3 has 15 amino acids. Germline V gene data show CDR1 as LGHNA and CDR2 as YSLEER. Trimming at V came to 5 bases and at J to 5 bases, leaving 9 bases not matched to a gene. CDR3 sequence reads: CASSISALADNEQFF. CDR3 DNA: TGCGCCAGCAGCATCTCGGCGCTAGCGGACAATGAGCAGTTCTTC.

This clone was recorded a few times. The chain is built from TRBV7-9 and TRBJ2-5, with D perhaps matching TRBD2 (5 bases). V gave up 2 bases and J gave up 3 bases, with 13 bases separating them. Germline CDR1 reads SEHNR; CDR2 reads FQNEAQ (reference sequence). The CDR3 has 15 residues. The CDR3 is CASSLRLAQKETQYF. The DNA for the CDR3 is TGTGCCAGCAGCTTACGGCTAGCTCAAAAAGAGACCCAGTACTTC.

This chain uses TRBV7-2 with TRBJ2-7; 8 nucleotides line up with TRBD2. The CDR3 runs to 14 residues. The germline V gene encodes CDR1 SGHTA and CDR2 FQGNSA. With V trimmed by 8 bases and J by 4 bases, 10 bases remained unmatched. Here the CDR3 DNA reads TGTGCCAGCGCTCTAACGAGCGGGAGATACGAGCAGTACTTC. Translating it yields CASALTSGRYEQYF.

A note on this clone: Within the sample, other DNA sequences also encode this same CDR3. The chain couples TRBV11-2 to TRBJ1-1; no clear D gene. Germline CDR1 and CDR2: SGHAT and FQNNGV. With 0 bases removed from V and 5 bases from J, the gap between germline ends came to 7 bases. The CDR3 has 13 residues. The CDR3 here is CASSLDRGTEAFF. CDR3 sequence (DNA): TGTGCCAGCAGCTTAGACAGAGGAACTGAAGCTTTCTTT.

The rearrangement links TRBV9 to TRBJ2-3, with D possibly TRBD1 on 6 matching bases. Germline V gene lookup returns CDR1 SGDLS and CDR2 YYNGEE. V was shortened by 1 base and J by 2 bases, with 17 bases between the two germline ends. The CDR3 runs to 17 residues. CDR3 loop: CASSVFGGGISTDTQYF. Written as DNA, the CDR3 is TGTGCCAGCAGCGTATTCGGTGGGGGCATTTCCACAGATACGCAGTATTTT.

The V call is TRBV7-9, the J call TRBJ2-7, with D possibly TRBD1 on 5 matching bases. CDR1 and CDR2 (germline): SEHNR, FQNEAQ (reference sequence). The CDR3 consists of 14 residues. V dropped 1 base and J dropped 2 bases, with 9 bases sitting between them. The CDR3 here is CASSLGTDTYEQYF. In DNA form, the CDR3 reads TGTGCCAGCAGCTTAGGGACGGACACCTACGAGCAGTACTTC.

This clone was counted at least ten times. J is TRBJ2-7 and V is TRBV7-2; TRBD2 matches 9 bases. The length of the CDR3 is 15 residues. Germline V lookup: CDR1 SGHTA, CDR2 FQGNSA. V dropped 4 bases and J dropped 4; count of bases not matched to a gene: 8. CDR3 sequence (DNA): TGTGCCAGCAGCTCCCACGGCGGGGGGGCTTACGAGCAGTACTTC. It codes for CASSSHGGGAYEQYF. Combining the CDR3 with reference TRBV7-2 and TRBJ2-7 gives the whole variable domain GAGVSQSPSNKVTEKGKDVELRCDPISGHTALYWYRQSLGQGLEFLIYFQGNSAPDKSGLPSDRFSAERTGGSVSTLTIQRTQQEDSAVYLCASSSHGGGAYEQYFGPGTRLTVT.

This clone has more than one count but fewer than ten. The gene calls are TRBV7-2 and TRBJ1-2; D unresolved. Trimming removed 0 bases from V and 6 bases from J, with 11 bases in between. The CDR3 is 14 amino acids. CDR1 is SGHTA and CDR2 is FQGNSA in the germline V gene. The CDR3 reads CASSLAPLLDGYTF. CDR3 DNA: TGTGCCAGCAGCTTAGCGCCACTGCTGGATGGCTACACCTTC.

The chain recombines TRBV9 with TRBJ2-5, with 8 nucleotides matching TRBD2. Germline trimming cut 4 bases from V and 2 bases from J; bases unmatched to any gene: 4. Germline lookup yields CDR1 SGDLS and CDR2 YYNGEE. The CDR3 is made up of 14 amino acids. CDR3 loop: CASSRSGGQETQYF. As DNA, the CDR3 is TGTGCCAGCAGCCGCAGCGGGGGACAAGAGACCCAGTACTTC.

This clone was detected many times. This chain links TRBV10-2 with TRBJ2-1; 14 bases agree with TRBD2. Germline-derived CDR1 and CDR2 are WSHSY and SAAADI. With 6 bases clipped from V and 9 bases from J, the junction kept 16 bases outside the gene matches. This CDR3 region has 18 residues. CDR3 coding DNA: TGCGCCAGCAGCACCGATACCGGACTAGCGGGAGGTGGGGGTGAGCAGTTCTTC. Translating it yields CASSTDTGLAGGGGEQFF.

The V call is TRBV30, the J call TRBJ2-3; no clear D. This CDR3 spans 12 amino acids. Germline values: CDR1 GTSNPN, CDR2 SVGIG (reference sequence). The V end lost 0 bases, the J end lost 6 bases, and 7 bases lay between the germline ends. CDR3 protein: CAWSVQIDTQYF. The CDR3 DNA sequence: TGTGCCTGGAGTGTACAAATCGATACGCAGTATTTT.

The V call is TRBV30, the J call TRBJ1-6, with a weak D call TRBD1 (6 bases). Germline lookup yields CDR1 GTSNPN and CDR2 SVGIG (reference sequence). The CDR3 has 14 amino acids. V was shortened by 4 bases and J by 6 bases, with 13 bases between the two germline ends. The DNA of the CDR3 is TGTGCCTGGACCCCGGACAGCGTTAATTCACCCCTCCACTTT. It translates to CAWTPDSVNSPLHF.

The DNA for the CDR3 is TGTGCCAGCAGTGCGACTGAAGGCTACACCTTC. Amino acid sequence: CASSATEGYTF. The chain couples TRBV2 to TRBJ1-2, with D uncertain. The CDR3 is 11 residues long. Germline V gene data show CDR1 as SNHLY and CDR2 as FYNNEI. Trimming pared 4 bases from V and 8 bases from J, leaving 8 bases between.

The gene calls are TRBV29-1 and TRBJ2-3; D remains ambiguous. Per germline, CDR1 SQVTM and CDR2 ANQGSEA. The CDR3 sequence is 12 residues long. DNA of the CDR3: TGCAGTTTTAGTCCTTTTTCAGATACGCAGTATTTT. Its translation is CSFSPFSDTQYF.

As concerns this clone: A read error may explain this, as a much larger clone is one base away. The chain carries TRBV28 and TRBJ1-2, with TRBD1 matching 7 bases. In germline, CDR1 is MDHEN, CDR2 SYDVKM. The length of the CDR3 is 11 residues. V gave up 8 bases and J gave up 4 bases; unmatched junction bases: 1. The CDR3 is CASGTAYGYTF. The CDR3 DNA is TGTGCCAGCGGGACAGCCTATGGCTACACCTTC.

The table lists this clone with a count of one. Additional DNA sequences in this sample encode the identical CDR3. This rearrangement joins TRBV5-1 to TRBJ2-3; D not resolved. Germline V gene data show CDR1 as SGHRS and CDR2 as YFSETQ. The CDR3 spans 13 residues. The germline V and J ends were trimmed by 0 bases and 5 bases, with 7 bases remaining between them. This chain's CDR3 is CASSLGLGDTQYF. The CDR3 bases are TGCGCCAGCAGCTTGGGACTTGGAGATACGCAGTATTTT. Complete variable domain (other parts from reference TRBV5-1 and TRBJ2-3): KAGVTQTPRYLIKTRGQQVTLSCSPISGHRSVSWYQQTPGQGLQFLFEYFSETQRNKGNFPGRFSGRQFSNSRSEMNVSTLELGDSALYLCASSLGLGDTQYFGPGTRLTVL.

The rearrangement links TRBV5-1 to TRBJ2-1; D tentatively fits TRBD1 or TRBD2 (6 bases each). This CDR3 region has 12 residues. The V gene's germline CDR1 is SGHRS and CDR2 YFSETQ. The V gene lost 2 bases and the J gene lost 10 bases, with 10 bases spanning the gap. Written as DNA, the CDR3 is TGCGCCAGCAGCTTACAGGGAGGAGAGCAGTTCTTC. Translated, it gives CASSLQGGEQFF.

The rearrangement joins TRBV18 to TRBJ2-1, with TRBD2 matching over 8 bases. With V trimmed by 2 bases and J by 5 bases, 5 bases remained unmatched. The CDR3 is made up of 15 amino acids. Looked up from germline, CDR1 is KGHSH and CDR2 is LQKENI. For the CDR3, the DNA is TGTGCCAGCTCACCAGGACTAGCTATAAACAATGAGCAGTTCTTC. It yields the protein CASSPGLAINNEQFF.

The chain recombines TRBV29-1 with TRBJ1-1, with TRBD1 as a possible D gene (6 bases). CDR1 and CDR2 (germline): SQVTM, ANQGSEA. This CDR3 has 14 amino acids. Trimming left V 4 bases short and J 0 bases short, with 12 bases between. DNA for the CDR3: TGCAGCGTTGGGGGCGGGACACTGAACACTGAAGCTTTCTTT. Its protein is CSVGGGTLNTEAFF. The whole variable domain, remainder taken from reference TRBV29-1 and TRBJ1-1, is SAVISQKPSRDICQRGTSLTIQCQVDSQVTMMFWYRQQPGQSLTLIATANQGSEATYESGFVIDKFPISRPNLTFSTLTVSNMSPEDSSIYLCSVGGGTLNTEAFFGQGTRLTVV.